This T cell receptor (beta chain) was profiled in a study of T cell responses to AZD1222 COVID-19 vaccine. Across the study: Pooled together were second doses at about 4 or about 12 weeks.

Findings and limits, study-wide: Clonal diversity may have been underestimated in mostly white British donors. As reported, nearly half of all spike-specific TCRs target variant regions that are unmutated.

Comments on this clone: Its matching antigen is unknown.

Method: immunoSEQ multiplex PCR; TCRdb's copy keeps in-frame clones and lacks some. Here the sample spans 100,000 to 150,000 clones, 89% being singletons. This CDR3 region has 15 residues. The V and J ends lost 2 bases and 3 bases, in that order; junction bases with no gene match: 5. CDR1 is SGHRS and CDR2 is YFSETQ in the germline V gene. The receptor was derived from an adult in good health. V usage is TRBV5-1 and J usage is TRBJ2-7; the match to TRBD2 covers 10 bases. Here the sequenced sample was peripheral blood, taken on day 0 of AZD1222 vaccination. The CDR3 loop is CASSLAGGLSYEQYF. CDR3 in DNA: TGCGCCAGCAGCTTAGCGGGAGGGTTGAGCTACGAGCAGTACTTC.